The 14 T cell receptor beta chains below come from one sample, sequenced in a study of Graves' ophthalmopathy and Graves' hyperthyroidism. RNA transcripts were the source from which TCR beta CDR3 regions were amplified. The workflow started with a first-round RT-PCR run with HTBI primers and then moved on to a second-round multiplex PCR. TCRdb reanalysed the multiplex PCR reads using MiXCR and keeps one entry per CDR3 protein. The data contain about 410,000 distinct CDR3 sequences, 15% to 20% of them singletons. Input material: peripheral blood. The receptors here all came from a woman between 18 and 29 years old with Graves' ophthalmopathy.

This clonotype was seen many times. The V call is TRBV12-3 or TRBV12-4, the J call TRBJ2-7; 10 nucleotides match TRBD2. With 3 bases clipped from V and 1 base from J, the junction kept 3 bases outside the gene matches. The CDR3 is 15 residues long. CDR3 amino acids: CASSLSGRGSYEQYF. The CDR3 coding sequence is TGTGCCAGCAGTTTGAGCGGGAGGGGTTCCTACGAGCAGTACTTC.

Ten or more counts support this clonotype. The CDR3 bases are TGTGCCAGCTCCCTCCGGGGTTACTACGAGCAGTACTTC. This codes for CASSLRGYYEQYF. This rearrangement joins TRBV6-2 or TRBV6-3 to TRBJ2-7, with D tentatively TRBD2 (5 bases). Looked up from germline, CDR1 is MNHEY and CDR2 is SVGEGT. Trimming removed 8 bases from V and 3 bases from J, with 14 bases in between. CDR3 size: 13 residues.

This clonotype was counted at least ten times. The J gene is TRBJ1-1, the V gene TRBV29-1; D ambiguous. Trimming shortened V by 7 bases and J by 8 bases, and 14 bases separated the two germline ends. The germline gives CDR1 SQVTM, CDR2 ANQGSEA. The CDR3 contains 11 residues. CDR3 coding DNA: TGCAGCGCCGGGAGCCAAGGGGAAGCTTTCTTT. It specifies CSAGSQGEAFF.

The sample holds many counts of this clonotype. CDR3 DNA: TGTGCCAGCAGCCCTGTGGGGACAGAGAAGCTCTATGGCGGCTACACCTTC. The encoded protein is CASSPVGTEKLYGGYTF. The V gene is TRBV11-2, the J gene TRBJ1-2; 7 positions agree with TRBD1. This CDR3 spans 17 amino acids. V lost 5 bases to trimming and J lost 8 bases; unmatched junction nucleotides: 20. Germline V gene sequence: CDR1 SGHAT, CDR2 FQNNGV.

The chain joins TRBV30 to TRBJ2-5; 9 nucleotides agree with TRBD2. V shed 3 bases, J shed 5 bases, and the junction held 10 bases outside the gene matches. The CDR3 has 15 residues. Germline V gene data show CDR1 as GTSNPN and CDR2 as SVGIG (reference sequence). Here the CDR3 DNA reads TGTGCCTGGAGAAAACCGCGGGGGGGCCCGGAGACCCAGTACTTC. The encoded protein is CAWRKPRGGPETQYF.

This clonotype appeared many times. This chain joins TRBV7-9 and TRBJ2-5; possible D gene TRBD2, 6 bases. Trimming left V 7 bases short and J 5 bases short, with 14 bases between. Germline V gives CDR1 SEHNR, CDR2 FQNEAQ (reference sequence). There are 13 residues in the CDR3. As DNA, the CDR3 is TGTGCCAGCACCCGAGCGGGCATGGAGACCCAGTACTTC. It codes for CASTRAGMETQYF.

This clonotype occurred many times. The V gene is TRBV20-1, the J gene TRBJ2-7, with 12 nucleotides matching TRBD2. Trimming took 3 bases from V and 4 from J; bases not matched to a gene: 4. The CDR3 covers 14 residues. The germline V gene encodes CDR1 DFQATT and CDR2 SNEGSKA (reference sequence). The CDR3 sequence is CSARVGLAGYEQYF. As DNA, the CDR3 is TGCAGTGCTAGGGTGGGACTAGCGGGTTACGAGCAGTACTTC.

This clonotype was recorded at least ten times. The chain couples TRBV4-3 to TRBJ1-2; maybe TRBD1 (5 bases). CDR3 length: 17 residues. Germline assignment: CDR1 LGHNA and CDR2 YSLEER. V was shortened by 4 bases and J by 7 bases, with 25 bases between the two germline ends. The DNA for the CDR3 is TGCGCCAGCAGCCCCGGGACGGACGAGGTTCAGTTACTTGGCTACACCTTC. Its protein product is CASSPGTDEVQLLGYTF.

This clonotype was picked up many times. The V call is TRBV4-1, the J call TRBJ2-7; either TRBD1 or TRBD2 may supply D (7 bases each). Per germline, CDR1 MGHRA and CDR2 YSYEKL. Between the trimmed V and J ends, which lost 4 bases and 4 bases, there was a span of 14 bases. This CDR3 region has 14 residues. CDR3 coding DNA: TGCGCCAGCAGCCCCCAGGGGGGGAGTTACGAGCAGTACTTC. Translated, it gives CASSPQGGSYEQYF.

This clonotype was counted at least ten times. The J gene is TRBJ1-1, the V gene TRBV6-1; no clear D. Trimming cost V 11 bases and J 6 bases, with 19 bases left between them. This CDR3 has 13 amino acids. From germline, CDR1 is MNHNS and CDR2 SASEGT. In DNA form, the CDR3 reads TGTGCCTCCCTTAACAGCGGCACGGCTGAAGCTTTCTTT. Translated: CASLNSGTAEAFF.

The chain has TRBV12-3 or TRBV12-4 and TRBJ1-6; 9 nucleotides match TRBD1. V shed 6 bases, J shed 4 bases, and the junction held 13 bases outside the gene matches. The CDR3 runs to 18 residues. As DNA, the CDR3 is TGTGCCAGCAGGACTGGACAGGGGCGGCTCCTATATAATTCACCCCTCCACTTT. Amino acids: CASRTGQGRLLYNSPLHF.

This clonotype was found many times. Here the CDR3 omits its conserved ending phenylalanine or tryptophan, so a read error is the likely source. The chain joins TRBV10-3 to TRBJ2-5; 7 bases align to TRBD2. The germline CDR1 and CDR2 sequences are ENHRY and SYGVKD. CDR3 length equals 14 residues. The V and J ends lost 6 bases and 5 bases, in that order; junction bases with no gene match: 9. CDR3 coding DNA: TGTGCCATCAGGAGCGGGACTCGGGGGGAGACCCAGTACCTC. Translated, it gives CAIRSGTRGETQYL.

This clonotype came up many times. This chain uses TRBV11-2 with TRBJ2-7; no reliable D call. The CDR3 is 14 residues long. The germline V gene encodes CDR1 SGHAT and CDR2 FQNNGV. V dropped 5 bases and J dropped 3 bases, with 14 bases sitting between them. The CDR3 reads CASSQLDRDYEQYF. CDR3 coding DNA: TGTGCCAGCAGCCAATTGGACCGAGACTACGAGCAGTACTTC.

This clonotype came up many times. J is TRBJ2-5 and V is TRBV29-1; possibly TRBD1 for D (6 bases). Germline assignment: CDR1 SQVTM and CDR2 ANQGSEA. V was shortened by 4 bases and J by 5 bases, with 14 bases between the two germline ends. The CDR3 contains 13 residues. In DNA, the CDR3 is TGCAGCGTTGTTTGGGACATACGGGAGACCCAGTACTTC. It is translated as CSVVWDIRETQYF.